The sequence of this T cell receptor (beta chain) was determined in a study of T cell responses to AZD1222 COVID-19 vaccine. As concerns this clone: Its specificity is unknown.

General observations from the study: Most donors were white British, females outnumbered males, and clonal diversity was possibly underestimated.

Repertoires were generated with immunoSEQ multiplex PCR, while TCRdb's copy carries only in-frame clones and drops some. The sample has 84,000 or so clones; roughly 90% are singletons. Germline lookup yields CDR1 SGHVS and CDR2 FNYEAQ. The V gene lost 4 bases and the J gene lost 7 bases, with 11 bases spanning the gap. The CDR3 runs to 13 residues. The chain employs TRBV7-6 and TRBJ2-1, with D possibly TRBD1 on 5 matching bases. This receptor was identified in an adult in good health. The source material was peripheral blood, sampled on day 0 of AZD1222 vaccination. The CDR3 spells CASSSQGGNEQFF. CDR3 DNA: TGTGCCAGCAGCTCTCAGGGCGGTAATGAGCAGTTCTTC.